Listed below are T cell receptor beta chains from one sample, sequenced in a study of OX40 agonist ivuxolimab in advanced cancers. Data came from immunoSEQ multiplex PCR; TCRdb stores just in-frame clones and leaves some out. This sample has roughly 48,000 clones, with 80% to 90% found just once. The starting material was CD4+ or CD8+ T cells sorted from blood, obtained in a trial of the OX40 agonist ivuxolimab. The receptor source for this set is an adult with an advanced solid tumor such as melanoma, head and neck, liver or kidney cancer. Both conserved end residues are part of each CDR3. The order of the fields is D gene, V gene, CDR3 length, J gene, clone size, CDR3 DNA, CDR3 protein. D genes are given only for firm matches. Clone size, where shown, is once, few, many, or a class for clones that have expanded.

d_gene: -
v_gene: TRBV28
len: 12
j_gene: TRBJ2-7
abundance: once
CDR3nt: TGTGCCAGCAGTTGGAGGGGTTACGAGCAGTACTTC
CDR3aa: CASSWRGYEQYF

d_gene: -
v_gene: TRBV28
len: 14
j_gene: TRBJ1-5
abundance: -
CDR3nt: TGTGCCAGCAGTTTAAGACAGTACAATCAGCCCCAGCATTTT
CDR3aa: CASSLRQYNQPQHF

d_gene: TRBD2
v_gene: TRBV7-9
len: 15
j_gene: TRBJ2-1
abundance: -
CDR3nt: TGTGCCAGCAGGCCCTCTAGCGGGGCTTACAATGAGCAGTTCTTC
CDR3aa: CASRPSSGAYNEQFF

d_gene: -
v_gene: TRBV6-6
len: 15
j_gene: TRBJ2-7
abundance: -
CDR3nt: TGTGCCAGCAGTTCATCTAGCCCGCCCCCCTACGAGCAGTACTTC
CDR3aa: CASSSSSPPPYEQYF

d_gene: -
v_gene: TRBV11-2
len: 15
j_gene: TRBJ1-6
abundance: -
CDR3nt: TGTGCCAGCAGCTTAGTATTTGAGCAGGGGTCACCCCTCCACTTT
CDR3aa: CASSLVFEQGSPLHF

d_gene: -
v_gene: TRBV13
len: 15
j_gene: TRBJ1-2
abundance: -
CDR3nt: TGTGCCAGCAGCTTCAGTCTGAACATAAACTATGGCTACACCTTC
CDR3aa: CASSFSLNINYGYTF

d_gene: -
v_gene: TRBV4-2
len: 13
j_gene: TRBJ1-2
abundance: -
CDR3nt: TGTGCCAGCAGCCTAGGAGGGGTAGGGGGCTACACCTTC
CDR3aa: CASSLGGVGGYTF

d_gene: -
v_gene: TRBV6-6
len: 14
j_gene: TRBJ1-5
abundance: few
CDR3nt: TGTGCCAGCAGTTACGAGGAAGAGGGTCAGCCCCAGCATTTT
CDR3aa: CASSYEEEGQPQHF

d_gene: TRBD1
v_gene: TRBV18
len: 16
j_gene: TRBJ1-3
abundance: -
CDR3nt: TGTGCCAGCTCCCTCCGTTCAGGGGGCTCTGGAAACACCATATATTTT
CDR3aa: CASSLRSGGSGNTIYF

d_gene: -
v_gene: TRBV4-2
len: 15
j_gene: TRBJ1-2
abundance: few
CDR3nt: TGTGCCAGCAGCCCCAGCCGGGGGGAGCCCTATGGCTACACCTTC
CDR3aa: CASSPSRGEPYGYTF

d_gene: -
v_gene: TRBV7-9
len: 14
j_gene: TRBJ2-5
abundance: -
CDR3nt: TGTGCCAGCAGCTTAGCCGGAGGCCTAGAGACCCAGTACTTC
CDR3aa: CASSLAGGLETQYF

d_gene: -
v_gene: TRBV13
len: 16
j_gene: TRBJ2-3
abundance: few
CDR3nt: TGTGCCAGCAGCTTAGCGGGGGGGACAGACACAGATACGCAGTATTTT
CDR3aa: CASSLAGGTDTDTQYF

d_gene: -
v_gene: TRBV7-9
len: 13
j_gene: TRBJ2-7
abundance: -
CDR3nt: TGTGCCAGCAGCGCTCCTAGGACCTACGAGCAGTACTTC
CDR3aa: CASSAPRTYEQYF

d_gene: -
v_gene: TRBV27
len: 15
j_gene: TRBJ2-4
abundance: -
CDR3nt: -
CDR3aa: CASSFGPGAKNIQYF

d_gene: TRBD2
v_gene: TRBV5-4
len: 13
j_gene: TRBJ2-7
abundance: -
CDR3nt: TGTGCCAGCGCGGCTAGCGGGAGTTACGAGCAGTACTTC
CDR3aa: CASAASGSYEQYF

d_gene: -
v_gene: TRBV4-2
len: 19
j_gene: TRBJ1-2
abundance: -
CDR3nt: TGTGCCAGCAGCCAACCTTCCTTACTAAACAGGCGCCCGAACTATGGCTACACCTTC
CDR3aa: CASSQPSLLNRRPNYGYTF

d_gene: -
v_gene: TRBV6-1
len: 13
j_gene: TRBJ2-1
abundance: -
CDR3nt: TGTGCCAGCAGTGAAGTCCCAGTCTATGAGCAGTTCTTC
CDR3aa: CASSEVPVYEQFF

d_gene: -
v_gene: TRBV2
len: 16
j_gene: TRBJ1-2
abundance: -
CDR3nt: TGTGCCAGCAGTGCGACGCGGGCAGATCCTAACTATGGCTACACCTTC
CDR3aa: CASSATRADPNYGYTF

d_gene: TRBD1
v_gene: TRBV29-1
len: 13
j_gene: TRBJ2-7
abundance: -
CDR3nt: TGCAGCGTTGAAGCAGGGGGCGGCTACGAGCAGTACTTC
CDR3aa: CSVEAGGGYEQYF

d_gene: TRBD2
v_gene: TRBV7-9
len: 16
j_gene: TRBJ2-1
abundance: -
CDR3nt: TGTGCCAGCAGCCCCCCTGGCGGGAGCGCCTACAATGAGCAGTTCTTC
CDR3aa: CASSPPGGSAYNEQFF

d_gene: -
v_gene: TRBV5-1
len: 17
j_gene: TRBJ2-2
abundance: -
CDR3nt: TGCGCCAGCAGCTTGAATTCTCCTACTATAAACACCGGGGAGCTGTTTTTT
CDR3aa: CASSLNSPTINTGELFF

d_gene: -
v_gene: TRBV14
len: 12
j_gene: TRBJ2-7
abundance: -
CDR3nt: TGTGCCAGCAGCCAAGCCCGGTCTCCTCAATACTTC
CDR3aa: CASSQARSPQYF

d_gene: -
v_gene: TRBV9
len: 13
j_gene: TRBJ1-1
abundance: -
CDR3nt: TGTGCCAGCAGCGTAGACATTAACCCTGAAGCTTTCTTT
CDR3aa: CASSVDINPEAFF

d_gene: TRBD2
v_gene: TRBV5-4
len: 16
j_gene: TRBJ2-7
abundance: -
CDR3nt: TGTGCCAGCAGCCCAACTAGCGGGACAAGCTCCTACGAGCAGTACTTC
CDR3aa: CASSPTSGTSSYEQYF

d_gene: TRBD1
v_gene: TRBV27
len: 12
j_gene: TRBJ1-1
abundance: -
CDR3nt: TGTGCCAGCAGCAGGGGGGGAACTGAAGCTTTCTTT
CDR3aa: CASSRGGTEAFF

d_gene: -
v_gene: TRBV28
len: 13
j_gene: TRBJ1-4
abundance: -
CDR3nt: TGTGCCAGCAGCATTTTGCCCCAGGAAAAACTGTTTTTT
CDR3aa: CASSILPQEKLFF

d_gene: -
v_gene: TRBV7-9
len: 14
j_gene: TRBJ2-7
abundance: -
CDR3nt: TGTGCCAGCAGCTACCGGGACGGTACCTACGAGCAGTACTTC
CDR3aa: CASSYRDGTYEQYF

d_gene: -
v_gene: TRBV28
len: 14
j_gene: TRBJ1-4
abundance: -
CDR3nt: TGTGCCAGCAACAAGGACAGACCTATTCAAAAACTGTTTTTT
CDR3aa: CASNKDRPIQKLFF

d_gene: -
v_gene: TRBV21-1
len: 17
j_gene: TRBJ2-7
abundance: once
CDR3nt: TGTGCCAGCAGCAAAATGGCCAGAGGGACCCATGGCTACGAGCAGTACTTC
CDR3aa: CASSKMARGTHGYEQYF

d_gene: TRBD1
v_gene: TRBV7-9
len: 15
j_gene: TRBJ1-1
abundance: -
CDR3nt: TGTGCCAGCAGCTCGATGACAGGGGGCGTTACTGAAGCTTTCTTT
CDR3aa: CASSSMTGGVTEAFF

d_gene: -
v_gene: TRBV9
len: 14
j_gene: TRBJ1-5
abundance: -
CDR3nt: TGTGCCAGCAGCGTAGACGATAGCAATCAGCCCCAGCATTTT
CDR3aa: CASSVDDSNQPQHF

d_gene: -
v_gene: TRBV19
len: 14
j_gene: TRBJ2-7
abundance: -
CDR3nt: TGTGCCAGTAGCCCCGGGCACTACAGGGACGAGCAGTACTTC
CDR3aa: CASSPGHYRDEQYF

d_gene: -
v_gene: TRBV28
len: 20
j_gene: TRBJ2-3
abundance: few
CDR3nt: TGTGCCAGCACATTCCCGGGTCTGTCTGGACCCGGTCCTAGCACAGATACGCAGTATTTT
CDR3aa: CASTFPGLSGPGPSTDTQYF

d_gene: TRBD2
v_gene: TRBV18
len: 16
j_gene: TRBJ2-4
abundance: -
CDR3nt: TGTGCCAGCTCACCAAAGGCGGGGACTACCAAAAACATTCAGTACTTC
CDR3aa: CASSPKAGTTKNIQYF

d_gene: TRBD2
v_gene: TRBV11-1
len: 16
j_gene: TRBJ2-3
abundance: once
CDR3nt: TGTGCCAGCAGACCTCCACTAGCGGGGGGGCAAGATACGCAGTATTTT
CDR3aa: CASRPPLAGGQDTQYF

d_gene: -
v_gene: TRBV6-5
len: 13
j_gene: TRBJ1-2
abundance: few
CDR3nt: TGTGCCAGCAGTCTTACAGGGACCTATGGCTACACCTTC
CDR3aa: CASSLTGTYGYTF

d_gene: -
v_gene: TRBV7-9
len: 15
j_gene: TRBJ2-1
abundance: once
CDR3nt: TGTGCCAGCAGCTTACCGACGGGATATGGCAATGAGCAGTTCTTC
CDR3aa: CASSLPTGYGNEQFF